This passage covers 18 T cell receptor beta chains from one sample sequenced in a study of vaccination and CD4 T cells after COVID-19. No antigen is known for these receptors. Researchers used the Oncomine TCR Beta short-read assay to sequence DNA from cultured CD4+ T cells. TCRdb re-derived calls from the PCR reads in MiXCR, one entry per CDR3 protein. The sample records about 21,000 distinct CDR3 sequences, 45% to 55% being singletons. The treatment: approximately 11-day PBMC culture with coronavirus spike peptide pools or control peptides (ViraFEST assay). Material for sequencing was CD4+ T cells from blood, cultured in vitro. The receptors here all came from a human donor who had recovered from COVID-19.

The chain is built from TRBV7-9 and TRBJ2-5, with 12 nucleotides matching TRBD1. V was clipped by 2 bases and J by 2 bases; unmatched bases: 12. Per the germline V gene, CDR1 is SEHNR and CDR2 is FQNEAQ (reference sequence). This CDR3 contains 19 residues. The CDR3 protein is CASSLYYGTGGVGQETQYF. The CDR3 region has the DNA TGTGCCAGCAGCTTATACTACGGGACAGGGGGCGTGGGTCAAGAGACCCAGTACTTC.

This clonotype was recorded a few times. J is TRBJ2-7 and V is TRBV6-1; tentatively, D is TRBD1 or TRBD2 (5 bases each). Germline CDR1 reads MNHNS; CDR2 reads SASEGT. The CDR3 covers 13 residues. Trimming removed 5 bases from V and 3 bases from J, with 11 bases in between. As DNA, the CDR3 is TGTGCCAGCAGTAGGGACGGAATCTACGAGCAGTACTTC. Translation: CASSRDGIYEQYF.

The rearrangement joins TRBV5-4 to TRBJ2-1; 7 bases are shared with TRBD2. V lost 4 bases, J lost 2 bases, and 12 bases stayed unmatched. CDR1 and CDR2 (germline): SGHNT, YYREEE (reference sequence). The CDR3 length is 17 residues. CDR3 sequence (DNA): TGTGCCAGCAGCCCGGGCGGGAGCAGGTCCACCTACAATGAGCAGTTCTTC. Residues: CASSPGGSRSTYNEQFF.

The chain recombines TRBV28 with TRBJ2-7, with TRBD2 identical over 8 bases. There are 17 residues in the CDR3. Germline V lookup: CDR1 MDHEN, CDR2 SYDVKM. The ends lost 7 bases at V and 0 bases at J; junction bases unmatched: 14. DNA for the CDR3: TGTGCCAGCATCACTTTCGGGGGGGTGGGGAACTCCTACGAGCAGTACTTC. This sequence encodes CASITFGGVGNSYEQYF. Filled out from reference TRBV28 and TRBJ2-7, the complete variable domain reads DVKVTQSSRYLVKRTGEKVFLECVQDMDHENMFWYRQDPGLGLRLIYFSYDVKMKEKGDIPEGYSVSREKKERFSLILESASTNQTSMYLCASITFGGVGNSYEQYFGPGTRLTVT.

The gene calls are TRBV11-2 and TRBJ2-5; 7 bases line up with TRBD1. The V gene end was trimmed by 4 bases and the J gene end by 1 base; junction bases not matched to a gene: 3. There are 14 residues in the CDR3. Per the germline V gene, CDR1 is SGHAT and CDR2 is FQNNGV. CDR3 sequence reads: CASSSDRRQETQYF. CDR3 nucleotides: TGTGCCAGCAGCTCGGACAGGCGCCAAGAGACCCAGTACTTC.

This clonotype is a singleton in its sample. V is TRBV12-3 or TRBV12-4 and J is TRBJ1-2; 8 nucleotides line up with TRBD1. Trimming cost V 5 bases and J 8 bases; bases outside gene matches: 13. This CDR3 region has 15 residues. CDR3 residues: CASSPAPTGGEGYTF. The CDR3 DNA sequence: TGTGCCAGCAGTCCCGCCCCTACAGGGGGAGAGGGCTACACCTTC.

This clonotype has just a few counts. This chain uses TRBV20-1 with TRBJ1-1; 7 positions agree with TRBD1. The V gene's germline CDR1 is DFQATT and CDR2 SNEGSKA (reference sequence). The CDR3 sequence is 11 residues long. The V segment lost 6 bases and the J segment 5 bases; nucleotides outside the gene matches: 3. CDR3: CSARGGTEAFF. In DNA, the CDR3 is TGCAGTGCCAGGGGGGGGACTGAAGCTTTCTTT.

V usage is TRBV20-1 and J usage is TRBJ2-2; D call uncertain. Germline-derived CDR1 and CDR2 are DFQATT and SNEGSKA (reference sequence). CDR3 size: 14 residues. Trimming took off 1 base at V and 6 bases at J, with 12 bases between the two ends. The CDR3 reads CSARAGNAPGELFF. CDR3 bases: TGCAGTGCTAGAGCAGGCAATGCCCCCGGGGAGCTGTTTTTT.

This clonotype has just a few counts. CDR3 sequence reads: CASSLSMETEAFF. Here the CDR3 DNA reads TGTGCCAGCAGCTTAAGCATGGAGACTGAAGCTTTCTTT. J is TRBJ1-1 and V is TRBV11-2; D is ambiguous. Per germline, CDR1 SGHAT and CDR2 FQNNGV. The CDR3 runs 13 residues. V shed 2 bases and J shed 5 bases, with 9 bases lying between them. Variable domain in full (rest from reference TRBV11-2 and TRBJ1-1): EAGVAQSPRYKIIEKRQSVAFWCNPISGHATLYWYQQILGQGPKLLIQFQNNGVVDDSQLPKDRFSAERLKGVDSTLKIQPAKLEDSAVYLCASSLSMETEAFFGQGTRLTVV.

V usage is TRBV6-2 or TRBV6-3 and J usage is TRBJ2-5; the D gene is possibly TRBD1 (6 bases). V lost 7 bases, J lost 4 bases, and 16 bases lay in between. The CDR3 extends over 14 amino acids. CDR1 MNHEY and CDR2 SVGEGT come from the germline V gene. The CDR3: CASTAQTGRETQYF. In DNA, the CDR3 is TGTGCCAGCACCGCACAGACAGGACGAGAGACCCAGTACTTC.

V gene TRBV7-2 combines with J gene TRBJ2-3; TRBD2 is a possible D gene (6 bases). The CDR3 covers 14 residues. Trimming left V 5 bases short and J 7 bases short, with 16 bases between. In germline, CDR1 is SGHTA, CDR2 FQGNSA. For the CDR3, the DNA is TGTGCCAGCAGCCCCCCGCGGGGCCTCCATACGCAGTATTTT. Protein: CASSPPRGLHTQYF. The full variable domain, in which reference TRBV7-2 and TRBJ2-3 provide the parts outside the CDR3, is GAGVSQSPSNKVTEKGKDVELRCDPISGHTALYWYRQSLGQGLEFLIYFQGNSAPDKSGLPSDRFSAERTGGSVSTLTIQRTQQEDSAVYLCASSPPRGLHTQYFGPGTRLTVL.

The gene calls are TRBV7-9 and TRBJ1-2, with a tentative D call TRBD1 (5 bases). The V gene's germline CDR1 is SEHNR and CDR2 FQNEAQ (reference sequence). The CDR3 has 12 amino acids. Trimming pared 4 bases from V and 10 bases from J, leaving 13 bases between. Written as DNA, the CDR3 is TGTGCCAGCAGCTCACAGACAGAAATCTACACCTTC. As protein: CASSSQTEIYTF. The whole variable domain, remainder taken from reference TRBV7-9 and TRBJ1-2, is DTGVSQNPRHKITKRGQNVTFRCDPISEHNRLYWYRQTLGQGPEFLTYFQNEAQLEKSRLLSDRFSAERPKGSFSTLEIQRTEQGDSAMYLCASSSQTEIYTFGSGTRLTVV.

This clonotype has just a few counts. J is TRBJ1-1 and V is TRBV19; D may be TRBD1 (5 bases). V was trimmed by 7 bases and J by 5 bases, leaving 17 bases between them. The CDR3 is made up of 14 amino acids. Germline CDR1 and CDR2: LNHDA and SQIVND (reference sequence). CDR3 protein: CASTQEGARTEAFF. Written as DNA, the CDR3 is TGTGCCAGTACCCAAGAAGGGGCGCGGACTGAAGCTTTCTTT.

V gene TRBV6-1 combines with J gene TRBJ2-3; TRBD2 matches at 9 bases. Germline V lookup: CDR1 MNHNS, CDR2 SASEGT. The V and J ends lost 5 bases and 6 bases, in that order; junction bases with no gene match: 6. CDR3 size: 14 residues. In DNA, the CDR3 is TGTGCCAGCAGTATAGGACTAGCGACGGATACGCAGTATTTT. It codes for CASSIGLATDTQYF.

The CDR3 sequence is CASSPRQDATYGYTF. CDR3 bases: TGTGCCAGCAGTCCTCGTCAGGACGCAACCTATGGCTACACCTTC. V gene TRBV27 combines with J gene TRBJ1-2; unclear D gene. CDR3 size: 15 residues. V was shortened by 5 bases and J by 4 bases, with 17 bases between the two germline ends. The germline V gene has CDR1 MNHEY and CDR2 SMNVEV (reference sequence).

The rearrangement links TRBV11-2 to TRBJ1-6; D not certain. The V end was cut by 4 bases, the J end by 13 bases, with 14 bases between. Germline CDR1 SGHAT, CDR2 FQNNGV. This CDR3 has 13 amino acids. CDR3 in amino acids: CASSSLKFFPLHF. The CDR3 DNA follows: TGTGCCAGCAGCTCCCTAAAATTCTTCCCCCTCCACTTT.

The rearrangement links TRBV11-2 to TRBJ1-1, with D hard to call. The CDR3 is 15 residues long. Deletions cut 5 bases from V and 4 bases from J, with 17 bases between. Per germline, CDR1 SGHAT and CDR2 FQNNGV. CDR3 protein: CASSPVAAGTTEAFF. The CDR3 DNA reads TGTGCCAGCAGCCCCGTGGCAGCTGGAACCACTGAAGCTTTCTTT.

The chain has TRBV11-3 and TRBJ2-5; TRBD1 agrees at 7 bases. The V and J ends lost 2 bases and 5 bases, in that order; junction bases with no gene match: 8. Germline values: CDR1 SGHNT, CDR2 YENEEA. CDR3 length: 15 amino acids. CDR3 amino acids: CASSLRTTGPETQYF. Written as DNA, the CDR3 is TGTGCCAGCAGCTTACGTACGACAGGGCCGGAGACCCAGTACTTC.